What follows describes a single TCR beta chain. Germline CDR1 SGHTA, CDR2 FQGTGA. The CDR3 has 15 amino acids. V gave up 2 bases and J gave up 3 bases, with 12 bases separating them. These data come from a study of blood T cell repertoires in COVID-19. About the research overall: The analysed material was cDNA or gDNA that came from T cells, B-cell-depleted T cells, or PBMCs.

In the original analysis: Quantification of nucleated cells was approximated via reference gene primer amplification. Assay used: immunoSEQ multiplex PCR; TCRdb lists only in-frame clones, some missing. V and J calls and clone size are as listed in that table; D and trimming were resolved from the DNA. The table has some 350,000 clones, 70% to 90% seen once; the top ten hold over 2.5%. The chain couples TRBV7-3 to TRBJ2-3; a possible D gene is TRBD2 (7 bases). The source is a human donor in a cohort sampled during active COVID-19. Input material: peripheral blood. The CDR3 sequence is CASSLLGGGTDTQYF. CDR3 DNA sequence: TGTGCCAGCAGCTTACTGGGAGGGGGAACAGATACGCAGTATTTT.